Each of the 17 T cell receptor beta chains below was sequenced from the same sample in a study of cytomegalovirus exposure and HLA in healthy donors. The PCR employed 60 Vbeta primers together with 13 Jbeta primers. Generated by immunoSEQ multiplex PCR, the TCRdb table keeps only in-frame clones and is missing some. In the table there are some 150,000 clones, 80% to 90% of which are singletons. Sequenced input: PBMCs. The receptors come from a woman under 30 in good health and CMV-seronegative.

The CDR3 DNA reads as TGTGCCAGCAGTTTCCCGGGAGGGCCATCGGTGCAGTACTTC. Its protein product is CASSFPGGPSVQYF. This chain joins TRBV28 and TRBJ2-7, with 8 nucleotides matching TRBD2. CDR1 is MDHEN, CDR2 SYDVKM, per germline. The CDR3 is 14 amino acids. J lost 9 bases, V lost 3 bases, and 10 bases had no gene match.

This chain links TRBV6-1 with TRBJ2-2; the match to TRBD1 covers 7 bases. CDR1 MNHNS and CDR2 SASEGT come from the germline V gene. The V gene end was trimmed by 10 bases and the J gene end by 5 bases; junction bases not matched to a gene: 10. This CDR3 is built from 14 residues. CDR3: CAIRTGPGTGELFF. CDR3 in DNA: TGTGCCATCCGGACAGGCCCGGGGACCGGGGAGCTGTTTTTT.

The chain is built from TRBV7-2 and TRBJ2-5, with a weak D call TRBD2 (7 bases). Germline V gene data show CDR1 as SGHTA and CDR2 as FQGNSA. This CDR3 has 15 residues. Trimming took off 8 bases at V and 5 bases at J, with 21 bases between the two ends. This chain's CDR3 is CASRNPWGGLETQYF. In DNA, the CDR3 is TGTGCCAGCCGCAATCCCTGGGGGGGGCTTGAGACCCAGTACTTC.

The V gene is TRBV2, the J gene TRBJ2-5, with D maybe TRBD1 (5 bases). The CDR3 length is 15 residues. V lost 0 bases to trimming and J lost 1 base, with 9 bases between them. Germline V gives CDR1 SNHLY, CDR2 FYNNEI. CDR3 bases: TGTGCCAGCAGTGAAGCGGTGGGGCCCCAAGAGACCCAGTACTTC. It yields the protein CASSEAVGPQETQYF.

This chain connects TRBV10-3 to TRBJ2-1; D is undetermined. The CDR3 sequence is 15 residues long. CDR1 is ENHRY and CDR2 is SYGVKD in the germline V gene. V was cut by 0 bases and J by 3 bases, with 9 bases left in between. The CDR3 DNA sequence: TGTGCCATCAGTGAGTCGTCGAGGAGCTACAATGAGCAGTTCTTC. It translates to CAISESSRSYNEQFF.

This clone turned up a few times. The chain couples TRBV27 to TRBJ1-2; 9 bases agree with TRBD1. The CDR3 has 14 residues. CDR1 is MNHEY and CDR2 is SMNVEV in the germline V gene (reference sequence). V dropped 5 bases and J dropped 5; count of bases not matched to a gene: 6. CDR3 region: CASSHAGTGYGYTF. DNA for the CDR3: TGTGCCAGCAGTCACGCCGGGACAGGGTATGGCTACACCTTC.

With respect to this clone: One end of the junction fails to match germline, which may point to a read error. This chain uses TRBV27 with TRBJ1-2; the match to TRBD1 covers 10 bases. CDR3 length equals 14 residues. The germline gives CDR1 MNHEY, CDR2 SMNVEV (reference sequence). This CDR3 reads CASTAGQGELKWYF. As DNA, the CDR3 is TGTGCCAGCACCGCAGGACAGGGGGAATTGAAATGGTACTTC.

The sample holds one count of this clone. V usage is TRBV7-2 and J usage is TRBJ2-3; D is possibly TRBD2 (6 bases). The CDR3 has 16 residues. Trimming removed 1 base from V and 0 bases from J, with 11 bases in between. Germline V gene lookup returns CDR1 SGHTA and CDR2 FQGNSA. The CDR3 sequence is CASSLVGGTSTDTQYF. CDR3 DNA sequence: TGTGCCAGCAGCTTAGTTGGGGGGACTAGCACAGATACGCAGTATTTT.

The chain employs TRBV19 and TRBJ2-4, with D possibly matching TRBD1 (5 bases). From germline, CDR1 is LNHDA and CDR2 SQIVND (reference sequence). Trimming removed 5 bases from V and 3 bases from J, with 11 bases in between. CDR3 length equals 14 residues. The CDR3 DNA reads as TGTGCCAGTAGTGACAGCATTGTCAAAAACATTCAGTACTTC. This gives the protein CASSDSIVKNIQYF.

J is TRBJ2-7 and V is TRBV5-6; TRBD1 aligns across 9 bases. The germline V gene encodes CDR1 SGHDT and CDR2 YYEEEE. The CDR3 has 14 amino acids. The J segment lost 5 bases and the V segment lost 3 bases, leaving 6 bases of the junction unmatched. CDR3 nucleotide sequence: TGTGCCAGCAGCTCCCGGGACAGGGTACACGAGCAGTACTTC. Its translation: CASSSRDRVHEQYF. The whole variable domain, filled in from reference TRBV5-6 and TRBJ2-7, reads DAGVTQSPTHLIKTRGQQVTLRCSPKSGHDTVSWYQQALGQGPQFIFQYYEEEERQRGNFPDRFSGHQFPNYSSELNVNALLLGDSALYLCASSSRDRVHEQYFGPGTRLTVT.

The chain joins TRBV10-3 to TRBJ2-7, with 10 bases matching TRBD2. CDR1 and CDR2 from the germline V gene are ENHRY and SYGVKD. The CDR3 has 17 amino acids. The V and J ends lost 1 base and 4 bases, in that order; junction bases with no gene match: 10. Here the CDR3 reads CAISEYGASGSAYEQYF. CDR3 nucleotides: TGTGCCATCAGTGAGTATGGGGCTAGCGGGAGTGCGTACGAGCAGTACTTC.

This rearrangement joins TRBV6-6 to TRBJ2-7, with TRBD2 identical over 7 bases. The CDR3 has 14 amino acids. Trimming cost V 7 bases and J 1 base; bases outside gene matches: 7. The V gene's germline CDR1 is MNHNY and CDR2 SVGAGI (reference sequence). The DNA of the CDR3 is TGTGCCAGCACCCCTAGCGGAAGTTCCTACGAGCAGTACTTC. Translating gives CASTPSGSSYEQYF.

The chain employs TRBV27 and TRBJ2-3, with 13 bases fitting TRBD2. The V segment lost 0 bases and the J segment 7 bases; nucleotides outside the gene matches: 10. The length of the CDR3 is 18 residues. The germline CDR1 and CDR2 sequences are MNHEY and SMNVEV (reference sequence). In DNA, the CDR3 is TGTGCCAGCAGTTTATCCCGGACTAGCGGGAGCACCGGGCATACGCAGTATTTT. Amino acids: CASSLSRTSGSTGHTQYF.

This rearrangement joins TRBV19 to TRBJ2-7; D is ambiguous. Germline loops: CDR1 LNHDA, CDR2 SQIVND (reference sequence). Trimming left V 5 bases short and J 2 bases short, with 10 bases between. The CDR3 runs to 13 residues. The CDR3 spells CASSPSIAYEQYF. In DNA, the CDR3 is TGTGCCAGTAGTCCGTCGATAGCCTACGAGCAGTACTTC.

V and J are TRBV7-2 and TRBJ2-7; the match to TRBD2 covers 10 bases. The germline V gene has CDR1 SGHTA and CDR2 FQGNSA. The V gene end was trimmed by 2 bases and the J gene end by 3 bases; junction bases not matched to a gene: 7. The CDR3 runs to 16 residues. CDR3 DNA: TGTGCCAGCAGCTTAATGTCTAGCGGGGGCTACTACGAGCAGTACTTC. It codes for CASSLMSSGGYYEQYF. Supplemented by reference TRBV7-2 and TRBJ2-7, the full variable domain reads GAGVSQSPSNKVTEKGKDVELRCDPISGHTALYWYRQSLGQGLEFLIYFQGNSAPDKSGLPSDRFSAERTGGSVSTLTIQRTQQEDSAVYLCASSLMSSGGYYEQYFGPGTRLTVT.

The CDR3 DNA is TGCGCCAGCAGCCAAGATAGGGGACAGGGGCTGTTTTTT. Translated: CASSQDRGQGLFF. The chain joins TRBV4-3 to TRBJ2-2; 9 nucleotides match TRBD1. Trimming cost V 0 bases and J 13 bases; bases outside gene matches: 3. The CDR3 totals 13 residues. Germline V gene sequence: CDR1 LGHNA, CDR2 YSLEER.

This chain connects TRBV7-2 to TRBJ2-7, with 7 bases aligning to TRBD1. V shed 3 bases and J 0 bases; nucleotides not matched to a gene: 5. This CDR3 comprises 15 residues. The V gene's germline CDR1 is SGHTA and CDR2 FQGNSA. The CDR3, as DNA: TGTGCCAGCAGCTTTAGTTCAGGGGGCTCCTACGAGCAGTACTTC. Its translation: CASSFSSGGSYEQYF.